Described below is a single T cell receptor (beta chain) sequence and its context. Researchers ran the PCR with 60 Vbeta and 13 Jbeta primers. Clones were sequenced by immunoSEQ multiplex PCR, and TCRdb holds only the in-frame ones, with some missing. This sample has fewer than 65,000 clones; around 73% occur once, and the top ten carry around 5.4%. These data come from a study of cytomegalovirus exposure and HLA in healthy donors. Germline V gene sequence: CDR1 MNHNY, CDR2 SVGAGI (reference sequence). V was clipped by 4 bases and J by 4 bases; unmatched bases: 3. There are 14 residues in the CDR3. The sample was PBMCs. The V call is TRBV6-6, the J call TRBJ1-5; 8 bases agree with TRBD1. This TCR came from a man between 50 and 59 years old in good health and CMV-seronegative. CDR3 loop: CASSWDRLNQPQHF. For the CDR3, the DNA is TGTGCCAGCAGTTGGGACAGGTTGAATCAGCCCCAGCATTTT.